This is a list of T cell receptor beta chains from one sample in a study of OX40 agonist ivuxolimab in advanced cancers. Only in-frame clones appear in the TCRdb table, and some are missing; sequencing was by immunoSEQ multiplex PCR. Among some 97,000 clones listed, approximately 91% were seen once. Sequences were derived from CD4+ or CD8+ T cells sorted from blood, sampled in a trial of the OX40 agonist ivuxolimab. The receptors stem from an adult with an advanced solid tumor such as melanoma, head and neck, liver or kidney cancer. Each CDR3 is given without its conserved first and last residue.

v_gene	j_gene	CDR3aa
TRBV7-2	TRBJ2-5	ASSLVGPGVTQY
TRBV5-1	TRBJ2-3	ASSTGPGRSTDTQY
TRBV2	TRBJ2-7	ASSDEGYEQY
TRBV23-1	TRBJ2-5	ASWDGGLGLVETQY
TRBV11-2	TRBJ1-2	ASSLREGNYGYT
TRBV7-2	TRBJ2-2	ASSLVSTSGGSGELF
TRBV9	TRBJ2-1	ASSAYGGRGAGAHNEQF
TRBV9	TRBJ1-2	ASSVAKRGTRYT
TRBV19	TRBJ2-7	ASSTGSYEQY
TRBV19	TRBJ1-1	ASSIRGTGTEAF
TRBV7-9	TRBJ1-5	ASSSFSGTGANQPQH
TRBV13	.	ASSRGNRGYEQY
TRBV5-1	TRBJ2-3	ASSPATDTQY
TRBV14	TRBJ2-2	ASSRGQAINTGELF
TRBV4-1	TRBJ1-2	ASSQDVGTRYGYT
TRBV9	TRBJ2-7	ASSGGASGGSSYEQY
TRBV9	TRBJ2-4	ASSATGLQNIQY
TRBV6-1	TRBJ2-7	ASEGIRTWEQY
TRBV2	TRBJ1-1	ASDRGLRDTEAF
TRBV5-4	TRBJ2-7	ASSPGLAETVGY
TRBV5-4	TRBJ2-5	ASSLAVTGVTQY
TRBV15	TRBJ2-6	ATSRGFGANVLT
TRBV11-3	TRBJ2-2	ASSAGQGNAGELF
TRBV29-1	TRBJ2-7	SVVLDGPYEQY
TRBV6-5	TRBJ2-7	ASSYRSEPYEQY
TRBV6-1	TRBJ2-5	ASSEVGRGSGETQY